This T cell receptor (beta chain) was identified during a study of blood T cell repertoires in COVID-19. Study at large: Samples taken during acute and convalescent COVID-19 were collected in the United States, Italy and Spain. T cells, B-cell-depleted T cells, or PBMCs provided the cDNA or gDNA that served as material.

Per germline, CDR1 SGHNT and CDR2 YYREEE (reference sequence). V was clipped by 4 bases and J by 5 bases; unmatched bases: 8. The CDR3 length is 15 residues. In the original analysis: Reference gene primer amplification gave nucleated cell count estimates. The method was immunoSEQ multiplex PCR; TCRdb's version includes in-frame clones alone and lacks a portion of them. V, J and clone size reflect that table, while D and trimming were determined from the DNA. The repertoire holds hundreds of thousands of clones, 80% to 90% seen once, with 1.1% in the top ten. Participant-reported clinical history was the basis for cohort assignment.

The receptor comes from a man aged 25-45 years who had recovered from COVID-19. The sequencing sample was made of PBMCs or T cells enriched from blood (not recorded which). The chain carries TRBV5-4 and TRBJ2-2, with 7 bases that match TRBD2. This CDR3 reads CASSQASGNTGELFF. The CDR3, as DNA: TGTGCCAGCAGCCAAGCTAGCGGTAATACCGGGGAGCTGTTTTTT.